In this sample, the clone carrying this T cell receptor beta chain turned up a few times. The antigen is not known. This record comes from a study of T cell repertoires in cytomegalovirus infection. Study-wide background: Both recently identified HLA-C-restricted and well-studied HLA-B-restricted CMV epitopes were used in the study.

Study-level results: Within the response measured ex vivo, HLA-C-restricted CMV-specific TCR beta clonotypes were dominant.

TCRdb ran MiXCR on the reads and lists one entry per CDR3 protein. The sample yields some 800,000 distinct CDR3 sequences, about 30% seen once. Between the trimmed V and J ends, which lost 5 bases and 3 bases, there was a span of 11 bases. Germline CDR1 SGHDT, CDR2 YYEEEE. The CDR3 sequence is 13 residues long. The sequencing here drew on cultured CD8+ T cells from PBMCs, taken from culture after CMV antigen stimulation. V usage is TRBV5-6 and J usage is TRBJ1-1; D gene ambiguous. The TCR sequence derives from a human donor in good health (CMV status not recorded). Some clones in this sample may be carry-over from other donors' samples. CDR3 DNA sequence: TGTGCCAGCAGGTATATAGGTGACACTGAAGCTTTCTTT. It codes for CASRYIGDTEAFF. Variable domain in full (rest from reference TRBV5-6 and TRBJ1-1): DAGVTQSPTHLIKTRGQQVTLRCSPKSGHDTVSWYQQALGQGPQFIFQYYEEEERQRGNFPDRFSGHQFPNYSSELNVNALLLGDSALYLCASRYIGDTEAFFGQGTRLTVV.